The clone carrying this TCR beta chain is a singleton in its sample. The length of the CDR3 is 15 residues. Per the germline V gene, CDR1 is LNHDA and CDR2 is SQIVND (reference sequence). V gave up 5 bases and J gave up 1 base; unmatched junction bases: 8. The data derive from a study of blood T cell repertoires in COVID-19. The protocol was immunoSEQ multiplex PCR, while the TCRdb copy is restricted to in-frame clones and leaves out a portion. The sample gives 300,000 to 450,000 clones, more than 75% of which show up once; roughly 1% is in the top ten. The genes are TRBV19 and TRBJ2-7; 7 nucleotides align to TRBD1. This TCR was sampled from a woman aged 30 to 39 who had recovered from COVID-19. Sequenced: PBMCs or T cells enriched from blood (not recorded which). DNA of the CDR3: TGTGCCAGTAGTTTTAAAACAGGGGAATCCTACGAGCAGTACTTC. It translates to CASSFKTGESYEQYF.